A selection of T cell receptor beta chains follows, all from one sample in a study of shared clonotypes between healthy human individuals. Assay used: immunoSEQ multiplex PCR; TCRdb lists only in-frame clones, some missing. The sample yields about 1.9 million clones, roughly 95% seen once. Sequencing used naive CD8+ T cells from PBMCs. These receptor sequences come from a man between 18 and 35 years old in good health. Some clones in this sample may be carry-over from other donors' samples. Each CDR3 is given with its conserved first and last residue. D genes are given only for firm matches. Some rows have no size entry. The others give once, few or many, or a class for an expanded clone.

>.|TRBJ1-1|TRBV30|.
TGTGCCTGGAGGGGAACAGCCGTCACTGAAGCTTTCTTT
CAWRGTAVTEAFF
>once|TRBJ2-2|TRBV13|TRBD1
TGTGCCAGCAGCCCACCCTTTAGGACAGGCGGGCTGTTTTTT
CASSPPFRTGGLFF
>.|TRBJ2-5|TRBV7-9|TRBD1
TGTGCCAGCAGCCCACGAGGGACAGGGGACAAAGAGACCCAGTACTTC
CASSPRGTGDKETQYF
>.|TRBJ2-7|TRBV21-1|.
TGTGCCAGCAGCGAACTAGCGGGAGCAGGCGAGCAGTACTTC
CASSELAGAGEQYF
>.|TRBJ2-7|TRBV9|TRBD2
TGTGCCAGCAGTCCGAGCGGGAGGCATTCCTACGAGCAGTACTTC
CASSPSGRHSYEQYF
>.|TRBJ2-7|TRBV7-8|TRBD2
TGTGCCAGCAGCTTATCCCAGGACGGGAGGGCCTATTCGGACGAGCAGTACTTC
CASSLSQDGRAYSDEQYF
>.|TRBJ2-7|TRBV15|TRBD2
TGTGCCACCAGCAGAGAGGCGGGAGGATACGAGCAGTACTTC
CATSREAGGYEQYF
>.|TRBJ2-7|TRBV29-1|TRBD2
TGCAGCGTTGTGACTAGCGGGACTTACGAGCAGTACTTC
CSVVTSGTYEQYF
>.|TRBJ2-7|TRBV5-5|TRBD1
TGTGCCAGCAGTCTGGGACAGGGGCCGTGGGAGCAGTACTTC
CASSLGQGPWEQYF
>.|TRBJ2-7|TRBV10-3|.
TGTGCCATCAGTGAAGAGTGGAGCTCCTACGAGCAGTACTTC
CAISEEWSSYEQYF
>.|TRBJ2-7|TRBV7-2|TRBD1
TGTGCCAGCAGCCTTCGGCCGGGACAGGGCAATCGCGAGCAGTACTTC
CASSLRPGQGNREQYF
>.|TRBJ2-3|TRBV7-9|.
TGTGCCAGCAGAATTACCCCCACAGATACGCAGTATTTT
CASRITPTDTQYF
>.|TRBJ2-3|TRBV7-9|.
TGTGCCAGCAGCTACGGAGATACGCAGTATTTT
CASSYGDTQYF
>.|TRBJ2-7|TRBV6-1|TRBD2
TGTGCCAGCAGTGAGGGGACTAGCGGACCGTACGAGCAGTACTTC
CASSEGTSGPYEQYF
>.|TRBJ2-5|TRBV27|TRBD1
TGTGCCAGCAGTCCGAGACAGGGTTTTGAGCAAGAGACCCAGTACTTC
CASSPRQGFEQETQYF
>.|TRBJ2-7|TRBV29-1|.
TGCAGCGTTGTGGAGGGGTCCTACGAGCAGTACTTC
CSVVEGSYEQYF
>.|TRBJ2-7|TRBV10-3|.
TGTGCCATCAGAGATGGGGCGGGCGAGCAGTACTTC
CAIRDGAGEQYF
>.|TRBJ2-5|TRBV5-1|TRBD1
TGCGCCAGCAGCTGGGCGAGGACAGGGGGTTTGGAGACCCAGTACTTC
CASSWARTGGLETQYF
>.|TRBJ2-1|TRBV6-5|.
TGTGCCAGCACGCCTGGGGAGACCTACAATGAGCAGTTCTTC
CASTPGETYNEQFF
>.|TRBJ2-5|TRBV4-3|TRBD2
TGCGCCAGCAGCCAATCGATAGCGGGAGGGCCTGTGGAGACCCAGTACTTC
CASSQSIAGGPVETQYF
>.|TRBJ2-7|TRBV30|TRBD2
TGTGCCTGGAGAAAGAGCGGGAGCATTTTCTACGAGCAGTACTTC
CAWRKSGSIFYEQYF
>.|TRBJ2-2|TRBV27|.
TGTGCCAGCAGTTTCCTACAAGCTCCCGGGGAGCTGTTTTTT
CASSFLQAPGELFF
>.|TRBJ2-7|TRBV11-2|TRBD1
TGTGCCAGCAGGGAAGGACAGGGGACCTACGAGCAGTACTTC
CASREGQGTYEQYF
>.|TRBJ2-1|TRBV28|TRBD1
TGTGCCAGCAGTTTCCCGGACAGGGAGGAGGACAATGAGCAGTTCTTC
CASSFPDREEDNEQFF
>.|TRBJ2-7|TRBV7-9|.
TGTGCCGGGAGCGACTCCTACGAGCAGTACTTC
CAGSDSYEQYF
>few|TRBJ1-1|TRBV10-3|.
TGTGCCATCAGCCCTTGGGGGACTGAAGCTTTCTTT
CAISPWGTEAFF
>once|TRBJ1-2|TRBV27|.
TGTGCCAGCAGTAAAAGCGCAGGGAAGGAGGGCTATGGCTACACCTTC
CASSKSAGKEGYGYTF
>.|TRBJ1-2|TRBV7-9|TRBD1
TGTGCCAGCAGCCCGGGACAGCGCTATGGCTACACCTTC
CASSPGQRYGYTF
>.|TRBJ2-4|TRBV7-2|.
TGTGCCAGCAGCCCCAGGACAGAATTAAACATTCAGTACTTC
CASSPRTELNIQYF
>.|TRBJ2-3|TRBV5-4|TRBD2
TGTGCCAGCAGCTTGTTGGGTCCAGCGGGAGTTTTAGATACGCAGTATTTT
CASSLLGPAGVLDTQYF
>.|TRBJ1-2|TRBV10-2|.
TGCGCCAGCGGGGCTCTTGGGGCTGGCTACACCTTC
CASGALGAGYTF
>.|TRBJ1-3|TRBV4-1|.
TGCGCCAGCAGCCAAGATACCGATCACTCTGGAAACACCATATATTTT
CASSQDTDHSGNTIYF
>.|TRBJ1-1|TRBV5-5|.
TGTGCCAGCAGCTTGCTTTCCAGGGGCACTGAAGCTTTCTTT
CASSLLSRGTEAFF
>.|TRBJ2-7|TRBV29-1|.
TGCAGCGTTAGGACCAAACTCCACTACGAGCAGTACTTC
CSVRTKLHYEQYF
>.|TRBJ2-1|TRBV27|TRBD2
TGTGCCAGCAGCCCCTCGACCCTAGCGGGATGGAATGAGCAGTTCTTC
CASSPSTLAGWNEQFF
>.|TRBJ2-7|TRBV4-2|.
TGTGCCAGCAGCCAAGATCTCCACACCTACTACGAGCAGTACTTC
CASSQDLHTYYEQYF
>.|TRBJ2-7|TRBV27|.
TGTGCCAGCATCAAGACCGGGACATGGGCCTACGAGCAGTACTTC
CASIKTGTWAYEQYF
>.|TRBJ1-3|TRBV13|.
TGTGCCAGCAGCCCGGCTGGGGAGGGGTCAAACACCATATATTTT
CASSPAGEGSNTIYF
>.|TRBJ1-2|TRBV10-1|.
TGCGCCAGCAGTGAGTACTCCTGCGTACAGGGCCTTTGTTACTATGGCTACACCTTC
CASSEYSCVQGLCYYGYTF
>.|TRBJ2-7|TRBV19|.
TGTGCCAGTAGTATAGAGACGGACGGGTCCTACGAGCAGTACTTC
CASSIETDGSYEQYF
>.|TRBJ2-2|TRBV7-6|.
TGTGCCAGCAGCTTGGGCGTAGGACTGACGAACACCGGGGAGCTGTTTTTT
CASSLGVGLTNTGELFF
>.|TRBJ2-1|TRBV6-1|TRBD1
TGTGCCAGCAGTGGCCCGGGACAGAGCTCCTACAATGAGCAGTTCTTC
CASSGPGQSSYNEQFF
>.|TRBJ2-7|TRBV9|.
TGTGCCAGCAGCCCATCAAGGGGAGTCTCCTACGAGCAGTACTTC
CASSPSRGVSYEQYF
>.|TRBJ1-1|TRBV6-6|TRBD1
TGTGCCAGCAGTACCGACAGGGAAGAGAGGGCTACTGAAGCTTTCTTT
CASSTDREERATEAFF
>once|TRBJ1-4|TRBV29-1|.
TGCAGCGTTGTGTTTGGGTCCGGTGAAAAACTGTTTTTT
CSVVFGSGEKLFF
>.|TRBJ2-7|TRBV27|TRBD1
TGTGCCATCGGGACAGGGAATGGCTACGAGCAGTACTTC
CAIGTGNGYEQYF
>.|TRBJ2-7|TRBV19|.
TGTGCCAGTAGTTCAGGGGGGCCACGCTACGAGCAGTACTTC
CASSSGGPRYEQYF
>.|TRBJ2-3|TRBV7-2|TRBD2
TGTGCCAGCAGCTTCCCTAGCGGGACAGATACGCAGTATTTT
CASSFPSGTDTQYF
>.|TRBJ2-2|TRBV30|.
TGTGCCTGGAGTGTTACTTCCGGGACTGGGCGATTCACCGGGGAGCTGTTTTTT
CAWSVTSGTGRFTGELFF
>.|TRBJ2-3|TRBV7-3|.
TGTGCCAGCAGCTTAACGGGCGAGGGAACGCAGTATTTT
CASSLTGEGTQYF
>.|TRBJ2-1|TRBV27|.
TGTGCCAGCAGTACCCGGACAGAGTACAATGAGCAGTTCTTC
CASSTRTEYNEQFF
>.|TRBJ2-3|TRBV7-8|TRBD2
TGTGCCAGCAGCGAACCCCTAGCGGGAATGCTAGATACGCAGTATTTT
CASSEPLAGMLDTQYF
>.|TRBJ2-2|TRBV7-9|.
TGTGCCAGCAGCCATGCAATGGACCCCCGGGAGCTGTTTTTT
CASSHAMDPRELFF
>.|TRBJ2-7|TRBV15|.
TGTGCCACCAGCAGAGGTTTATACAAGCAGTACTTC
CATSRGLYKQYF
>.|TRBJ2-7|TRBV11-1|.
TGTGCCAGCAGCTTAGGTCAGGCAGGCCCCACCGAGCAGTACTTC
CASSLGQAGPTEQYF
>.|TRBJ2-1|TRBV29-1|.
TGCAGCTCCATCGGGATCGGGACTTTCTACAATGAGCAGTTCTTC
CSSIGIGTFYNEQFF
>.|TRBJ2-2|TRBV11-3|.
TGTGCCAGCAGCTTCGGGACGCACACCGGGGAGCTGTTTTTT
CASSFGTHTGELFF
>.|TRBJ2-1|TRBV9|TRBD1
TGTGCCAGCAGCGGAGGGCTCCGGGACAGGGATTACAATGAGCAGTTCTTC
CASSGGLRDRDYNEQFF
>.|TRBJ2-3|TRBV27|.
TGTGCCAGCAGTCATGGACCAAATCCAGATACGCAGTATTTT
CASSHGPNPDTQYF
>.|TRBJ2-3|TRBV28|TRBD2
TGTGCCAGCAGTTTACCCAGAACTAGCGGGGGGACTAATACGCAGTATTTT
CASSLPRTSGGTNTQYF